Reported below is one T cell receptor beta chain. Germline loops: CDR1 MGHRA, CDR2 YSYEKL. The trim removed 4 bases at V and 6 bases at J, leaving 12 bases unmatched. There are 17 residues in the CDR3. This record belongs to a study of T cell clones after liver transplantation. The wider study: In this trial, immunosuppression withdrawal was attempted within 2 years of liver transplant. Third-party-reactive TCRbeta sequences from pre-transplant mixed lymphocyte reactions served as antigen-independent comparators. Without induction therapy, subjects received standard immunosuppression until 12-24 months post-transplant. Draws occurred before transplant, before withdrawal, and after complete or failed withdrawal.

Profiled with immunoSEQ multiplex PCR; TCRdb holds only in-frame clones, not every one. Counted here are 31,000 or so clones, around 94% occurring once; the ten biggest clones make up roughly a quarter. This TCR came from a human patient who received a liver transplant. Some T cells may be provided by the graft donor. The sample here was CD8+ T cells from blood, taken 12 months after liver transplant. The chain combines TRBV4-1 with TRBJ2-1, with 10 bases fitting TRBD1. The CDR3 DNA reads TGCGCCAGCAGCCTTCTAGCGATGCGGGACAGGGGCAATGAGCAGTTCTTC. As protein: CASSLLAMRDRGNEQFF.